Included here is one T cell receptor (beta chain) sequence, with context. As yet, its antigen is unknown. The data are from a study of T cells after posttransplantation cyclophosphamide. General study results and limits: TRB overlap between skin or GI tissue T cells and blood was limited. After PTCy, TRB diversity resembled that of CNI/methotrexate controls.

The protocol was immunoSEQ multiplex PCR, while the TCRdb copy is restricted to in-frame clones and leaves out a portion. Of tens of thousands of clones in the sample, roughly nine tenths were seen once. The J segment lost 6 bases and the V segment lost 5 bases, leaving 12 bases of the junction unmatched. The CDR3 contains 15 residues. Germline V CDR1 and CDR2: MNHNS, SASEGT. The V call is TRBV6-1, the J call TRBJ1-2; 7 nucleotides align to TRBD1. The material sequenced was PBMCs. This sequence was found in a woman between 50 and 59 years old in good health and a related stem cell transplant donor. This CDR3 is CASSNHGTEWHGYTF. The CDR3 DNA follows: TGTGCCAGCAGTAATCATGGGACAGAGTGGCATGGCTACACCTTC.